This T cell receptor beta chain was recovered during a study of cytomegalovirus exposure and HLA in healthy donors. Findings and caveats of the study: In a later analysis, common viral pathogens appeared linked to several of the most significant clusters. Some TCR beta chains (164 of them) were listed as cytomegalovirus-associated.

Per germline, CDR1 SGHNT and CDR2 YYREEE (reference sequence). After removal of 4 bases from V and 2 bases from J, the junction contained 10 bases not matched to a gene. The length of the CDR3 is 16 residues. This clone is a singleton in its sample. Its antigen is unidentified. PCR employed 60 Vbeta and 13 Jbeta primers. Profiled with immunoSEQ multiplex PCR; TCRdb holds only in-frame clones, not every one. The data hold more than 110,000 clones, with 80% observed a single time. The V and J genes are TRBV5-4 and TRBJ2-3; 7 bases agree with TRBD1. Sequences were obtained from PBMCs. The clonotype originates from a man aged 25-40 years in good health and CMV-seronegative. CDR3: CASSPPPGQLTDTQYF. For the CDR3, the DNA is TGTGCCAGCAGCCCTCCCCCGGGACAGCTCACAGATACGCAGTATTTT.